This is a list of T cell receptor beta chains from one sample in a study of early T cells in non-severe SARS-CoV-2 infection. TCRdb passed the 5' RACE reads through MiXCR, listing each CDR3 protein once. The profile shows roughly 52,000 distinct CDR3 sequences, 6.5% to 9% of them singletons. Material for sequencing was whole blood. The receptors come from an adult who was a healthcare worker with PCR-confirmed SARS-CoV-2 infection or an uninfected control (not recorded which). Both conserved end residues are part of each CDR3. The order of the fields is J gene, D gene, V gene, clone size, CDR3 DNA, CDR3 protein. The D gene is left open where the match is weak. The size entry is marked missing in some rows and otherwise reads once, few, many or a size class.

TRBJ2-1	NA	TRBV4-1	NA	TGCGCCAGCAGCCAAAGCGGAATGGAGCGGAGCAATGAGCAGTTCTTC	CASSQSGMERSNEQFF
TRBJ2-5	NA	TRBV24-1	many	TGTGCCACCAGTGATTACCAGGGTGGAGAGACCCAGTACTTC	CATSDYQGGETQYF
TRBJ1-5	TRBD1	TRBV27	NA	TGTGCCAGCAGCGCAAAAACAGGGGTCGGTCAGCCCCAGCATTTT	CASSAKTGVGQPQHF
TRBJ1-4	NA	TRBV6-5	NA	TGTGCCAGCAGTTACTCGGGCCTTGGAGGGGGTGAAAAACTGTTTTTT	CASSYSGLGGGEKLFF
TRBJ1-3	TRBD1	TRBV5-4	few	TGTGCCAGCAGCGGCGGACAGGGCTCTGGAAACACCATATATTTT	CASSGGQGSGNTIYF
TRBJ1-6	TRBD1	TRBV4-2	NA	TGTGCCAGCAGCGCATCGGGACAGCAGAATTCACCCCTCCACTTT	CASSASGQQNSPLHF
TRBJ2-7	TRBD1	TRBV6-5	many	TGTGCCAGCACCCCAATCGGGGACAGCGGATACGAGCAGTACTTC	CASTPIGDSGYEQYF
TRBJ1-1	TRBD1	TRBV28	many	TGTGCCAGCAGTTCCCGGGACAGGGCGAAGAACACTGAAGCTTTCTTT	CASSSRDRAKNTEAFF
TRBJ2-3	NA	TRBV11-2	many	TGTGCCAGCAGCTTTCGCCCAGATACGCAGTATTTT	CASSFRPDTQYF
TRBJ2-1	NA	TRBV6-5	NA	TGTGCCAGCAGTTACCAGCGGGTCTCCTACAATGAGCAGTTCTTC	CASSYQRVSYNEQFF
TRBJ2-5	NA	TRBV20-1	many	TGCAGTGCTAGAGGACTCTTCCAAGAGACCCAGTACTTC	CSARGLFQETQYF
TRBJ2-7	TRBD1	TRBV27	many	TGTGCCAGCAGTTTCATCCCTCACAGGGGGACCTACGAGCAGTACTTC	CASSFIPHRGTYEQYF
TRBJ2-2	NA	TRBV5-4	NA	TGTGCCAGCAGCATCCGGCAGGCGGGGTCCACCGGGGAGCTGTTTTTT	CASSIRQAGSTGELFF
TRBJ2-7	TRBD1	TRBV29-1	NA	TGCAGCGCTACAGGGGGTCCCTACGAGCAGTACTTC	CSATGGPYEQYF
TRBJ1-2	TRBD1	TRBV5-1	many	TGCGCCAGCAGCTTTGACAGGGTCAACTATGGCTACACCTTC	CASSFDRVNYGYTF
TRBJ2-7	TRBD1	TRBV6-5	many	TGTGCCAGCAGCCGCTCCCCGGGACAGGGCTACGAGCAGTACTTC	CASSRSPGQGYEQYF
TRBJ2-5	NA	TRBV29-1	few	TGCAGCGTCCCCGTTGGCGAGACCCAGTACTTC	CSVPVGETQYF
TRBJ2-1	NA	TRBV5-5	few	TGTGCCAGCAGCTTTTCACTACAGGGGGGGAATGAGCAGTTCTTC	CASSFSLQGGNEQFF
TRBJ2-5	TRBD1	TRBV12-3/TRBV12-4	few	TGTGCCAGCAGTTTAGGAGGAACAGGGGGATTGAGGGAGACCCAGTACTTC	CASSLGGTGGLRETQYF
TRBJ2-1	TRBD2	TRBV20-1	NA	TGCAGTGCTGGCAGCGGGGGCGGGCAACATGAGCAGTTCTTC	CSAGSGGGQHEQFF
TRBJ2-7	TRBD1	TRBV29-1	NA	TGCAGCGTGACCTGGGACAGCTCCTACGAGCAGTACTTC	CSVTWDSSYEQYF
TRBJ1-3	NA	TRBV3-1	many	TGTGCCAGCAGCCAAGGTAGAAACACCATATATTTT	CASSQGRNTIYF
TRBJ2-7	NA	TRBV19	few	TGTGCCAGTAGTATTGAGGCGAACGAGCAGTACTTC	CASSIEANEQYF
TRBJ2-1	NA	TRBV14	NA	TGTGCCGGCAGCCCCGGGACCCACAATGAGCAGTTCTTC	CAGSPGTHNEQFF
TRBJ1-1	TRBD1	TRBV5-4	many	TGTGCCAGCAGCTCACAGGGGAGGGGGACTGAAGCTTTCTTT	CASSSQGRGTEAFF
TRBJ2-3	TRBD2	TRBV3-1	many	TGTGCCAGCAGCCAAGGTGGACTAGTAGGTGCAGATACGCAGTATTTT	CASSQGGLVGADTQYF
TRBJ2-2	NA	TRBV11-2	many	TGTGCCAGCAGCCCCCGACGGGCCGGGGAGCTGTTTTTT	CASSPRRAGELFF
TRBJ1-2	NA	TRBV9	many	TGTGCCAGCAGCGTAGAGGAGGGGAACTATGGCTACACCTTC	CASSVEEGNYGYTF
TRBJ2-7	NA	TRBV7-2	NA	TGTGCCAGCAGCAGGGCTAGCTCCTACGAGCAGTACTTC	CASSRASSYEQYF
TRBJ2-4	NA	TRBV7-9	few	TGTGCCAGCAGCACCGGGACAACCAAAAACATTCAGTACTTC	CASSTGTTKNIQYF
TRBJ2-1	TRBD2	TRBV18	many	TGTGCCAGCTCACCGAGCGGGGGCTCCTACAATGAGCAGTTCTTC	CASSPSGGSYNEQFF
TRBJ2-1	NA	TRBV7-6	many	TGTGCCAGCAGCTACTCAGGAGAGCGGGATGAGCAGTTCTTC	CASSYSGERDEQFF
TRBJ1-1	TRBD1	TRBV6-6	many	TGTGCCAGCCAGGGGGTGTTTAACACTGAAGCTTTCTTT	CASQGVFNTEAFF
TRBJ2-3	NA	TRBV5-5	few	TGTGCCAGCAGCCACGAGGAGATTCTCACAGATACGCAGTATTTT	CASSHEEILTDTQYF
TRBJ2-5	NA	TRBV28	many	TGTGCCAGCAGTTTAAGAAAAGAGACCCAGTACTTC	CASSLRKETQYF